This T cell receptor beta chain was sequenced for a study of cytomegalovirus exposure and HLA in healthy donors. The PCR employed 60 Vbeta primers together with 13 Jbeta primers. TCRdb's table, derived via immunoSEQ multiplex PCR, lists solely in-frame clones and lacks some. The repertoire holds under 250,000 clones, with 85% as singletons. The sample comprised PBMCs. The clonotype was recovered from a girl aged 2 to 10 in good health and CMV-seronegative.

Written as DNA, the CDR3 is TGCGCCAGCAGCCAAACCGGGACAGGGGGCAATGAGCAGTTCTTC. Translating it yields CASSQTGTGGNEQFF. The genes are TRBV4-1 and TRBJ2-1; 11 bases fit TRBD1. Losses at the gene ends were 2 bases for V and 6 bases for J; bases not matched to a gene: 3. The germline V gene has CDR1 MGHRA and CDR2 YSYEKL. The CDR3 has 15 residues.